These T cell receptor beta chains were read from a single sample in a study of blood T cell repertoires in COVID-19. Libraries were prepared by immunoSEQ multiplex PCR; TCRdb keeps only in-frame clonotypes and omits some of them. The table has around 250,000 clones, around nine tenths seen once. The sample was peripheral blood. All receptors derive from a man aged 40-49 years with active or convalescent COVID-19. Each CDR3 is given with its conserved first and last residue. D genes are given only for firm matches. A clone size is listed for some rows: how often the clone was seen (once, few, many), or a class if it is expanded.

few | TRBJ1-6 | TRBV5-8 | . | TGTGCCACGCCACACAGGGCTAGCTCCTATAATTCACCCCTCCACTTT | CATPHRASSYNSPLHF
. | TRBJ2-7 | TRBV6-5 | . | TGTGCCAGCACCTCGGGACAACTTTACGAGCAGTACTTC | CASTSGQLYEQYF
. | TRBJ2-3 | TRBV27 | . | TGTGCCAGCAGTCAAAGCACAGATACGCAGTATTTT | CASSQSTDTQYF
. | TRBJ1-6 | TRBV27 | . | TGTGCCAGCAGAAGGGGCTCCTATAATTCACCCCTCCACTTT | CASRRGSYNSPLHF
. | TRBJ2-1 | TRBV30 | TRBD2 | TGTGCCTGGAGAGGGAGGGCGGGAGATTTCTACAATGAGCAGTTCTTC | CAWRGRAGDFYNEQFF
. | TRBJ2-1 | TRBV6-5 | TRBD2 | TGTGCCAGCAGACGACTAGCGGGTAACAATGAGCAGTTCTTC | CASRRLAGNNEQFF
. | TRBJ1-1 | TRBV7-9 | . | TGTGCCAGCAGTTCCTCCTACGGGGTGGGGAACACTGAAGCTTTCTTT | CASSSSYGVGNTEAFF
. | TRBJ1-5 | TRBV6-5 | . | TGTGCCAGCAGTTATAATAGCAATCAGCCCCAGCATTTT | CASSYNSNQPQHF
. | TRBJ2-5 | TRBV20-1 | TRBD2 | TGCAGTGCTAGTAGCGGGGAGGGTCCAGAGACCCAGTACTTC | CSASSGEGPETQYF
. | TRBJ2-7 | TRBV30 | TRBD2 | TGTGCCTGGTCTCGCCTGGCGGGGGGCTTATTCTCCTACGAGCAGTACTTC | CAWSRLAGGLFSYEQYF
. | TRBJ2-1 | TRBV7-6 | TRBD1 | TGTGCCAGCAGCTTATTCGGGACAGGGGGCGGATTGGAGCAGTTCTTC | CASSLFGTGGGLEQFF
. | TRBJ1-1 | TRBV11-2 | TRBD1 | TGTGCCAGCAGCAGACAGGGCTTGACAGCTTTCTTT | CASSRQGLTAFF
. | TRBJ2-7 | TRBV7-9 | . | TGTGCCAGCAGCCAAGGCGGGCGATCCTACGAGCAGTACTTC | CASSQGGRSYEQYF
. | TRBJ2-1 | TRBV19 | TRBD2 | TGTGCCAGTAGTTTGACTAGCGATAACCGTCCGTTCTTC | CASSLTSDNRPFF
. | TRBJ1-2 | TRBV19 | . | TGTGCCAGTAGTATGACAGGCCAAGAATCTGGAGGCTACACCTTC | CASSMTGQESGGYTF
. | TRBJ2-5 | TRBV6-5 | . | TGTGCCAGCAGTTACCGTCACAGGGAATGGGAGACCCAGTACTTC | CASSYRHREWETQYF
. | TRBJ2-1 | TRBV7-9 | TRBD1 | TGTGCCAGCAGCCCGAGCCGGGACAGGGGGCGGAATGAGCAGTTCTTC | CASSPSRDRGRNEQFF
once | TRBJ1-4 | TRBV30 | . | TGTGCCGGGGGGATGGGGGGAGTAAAAAAACTGTTTTTT | CAGGMGGVKKLFF
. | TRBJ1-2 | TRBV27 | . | TGTGCCAGCAGTTTATCGGGAGTATGGAGTGGCTACACCTTC | CASSLSGVWSGYTF
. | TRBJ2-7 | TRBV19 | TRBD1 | TGTGCCAGTAGTCGCTCCGGGACAGGAACCTACGAGCAGTACTTC | CASSRSGTGTYEQYF
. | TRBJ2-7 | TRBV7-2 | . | TGTGCCAGCAGCTACACTTCAGGGTCCCGGACCTACGAGCAGTACTTC | CASSYTSGSRTYEQYF
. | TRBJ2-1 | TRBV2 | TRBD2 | TGTGCCAGCAATCATCCGGGAGGCTCCTACAATGAGCAGTTCTTC | CASNHPGGSYNEQFF
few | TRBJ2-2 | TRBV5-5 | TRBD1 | TGTGCCAGCAGCTGGGACAGGGTCGCCGGGGAGCTGTTTTTT | CASSWDRVAGELFF
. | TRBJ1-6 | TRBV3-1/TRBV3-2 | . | TGTGCCAGCAGCCAGGACAGTGTTAATTCACCCCTCCACTTT | CASSQDSVNSPLHF
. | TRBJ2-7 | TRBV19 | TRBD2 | TGTGCCAGTAGTCCGCCCCGACAGACTAGCGGGACCTCCCGAGGCTACGAGCAGTACTTC | CASSPPRQTSGTSRGYEQYF
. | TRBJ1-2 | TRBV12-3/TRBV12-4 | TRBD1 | TGTGCCAGCAGGCCCACAGGGGTCGAGGGCTACACCTTC | CASRPTGVEGYTF
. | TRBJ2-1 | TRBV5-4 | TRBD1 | TGTGCCAGCAGCTGGCAGGGACAGGGGGTCCGGAGCTCCTACAATGAGCAGTTCTTC | CASSWQGQGVRSSYNEQFF
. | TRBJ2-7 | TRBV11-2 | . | TGTGCCATACAGAGCTCCTACGAGCAGTACTTC | CAIQSSYEQYF
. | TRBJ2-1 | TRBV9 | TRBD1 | TGTGCCAGCAGCGTAGCCCAACAGGGGGCCCTCGATGAGCAGTTCTTC | CASSVAQQGALDEQFF
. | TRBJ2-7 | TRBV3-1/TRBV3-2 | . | TGTGCCAGCAGCCAGGTGAGCGTCTCCTACGAGCAGTACTTC | CASSQVSVSYEQYF
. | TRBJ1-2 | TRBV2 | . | TGTGCCAGCAGTGATGTCAGAGGGCCTCGAGCGGGCTACACCTTC | CASSDVRGPRAGYTF
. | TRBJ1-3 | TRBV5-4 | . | TGTGCCAGCAGCTCGCCGCTGGGAGGAAGCTCTGGAAACACCATATATTTT | CASSSPLGGSSGNTIYF
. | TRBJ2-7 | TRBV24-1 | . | TGTGCCACCAGTGTCTGGACAGACCGAGGGTACGAGCAGTACTTC | CATSVWTDRGYEQYF
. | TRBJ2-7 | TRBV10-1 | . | TGCGCCAGCAACCGGGACACCGGGTCGGGAGAGCAGTACTTC | CASNRDTGSGEQYF
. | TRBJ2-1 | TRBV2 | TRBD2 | TGTGCCAGCAACAATTTAGCGGGGGGGCTCTATGAGCAGTTCTTC | CASNNLAGGLYEQFF
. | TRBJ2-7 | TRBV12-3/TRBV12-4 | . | TGTGCCAGTGCAGGGAAATCCTACGAGCAGTACTTC | CASAGKSYEQYF
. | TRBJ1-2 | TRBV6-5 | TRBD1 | TGTGCCAGCAGTCCAGACCGGGACAGGGTATATGGCTACACCTTC | CASSPDRDRVYGYTF
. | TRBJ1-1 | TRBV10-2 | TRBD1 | TGCGCCAGCAGACAGGGGAGCACTGAAGCTTTCTTT | CASRQGSTEAFF
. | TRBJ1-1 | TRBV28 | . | TGTGCCAGCAGTTTTAAGAGGTTCACTGAAGCTTTCTTT | CASSFKRFTEAFF
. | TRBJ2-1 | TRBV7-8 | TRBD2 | TGTGCCAGCAGCCCAGAAGCGGGAGGAGTCAGCAATGAGCAGTTCTTC | CASSPEAGGVSNEQFF
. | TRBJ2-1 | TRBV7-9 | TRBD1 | TGTGCCAGCAGCCACGGACAGGGGGCCGCCAATGAGCAGTTCTTC | CASSHGQGAANEQFF
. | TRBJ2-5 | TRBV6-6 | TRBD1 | TGTGCCAGCAGCCGAGGGACGGGACAGATAGGAATAGAGACCCAGTACTTC | CASSRGTGQIGIETQYF
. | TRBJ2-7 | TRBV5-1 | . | TGCGCCAGCAGCCAATCACAGAGCTCCTACGAGCAGTACTTC | CASSQSQSSYEQYF
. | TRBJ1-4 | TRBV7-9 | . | TGTGCCAGCTCGGACAGCCTCCGAGGAAGACTGTTTTTT | CASSDSLRGRLFF
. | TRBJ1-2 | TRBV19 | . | TGTGCCAGTAGTATAGCCCAGGTGAACTATGGCTACACCTTC | CASSIAQVNYGYTF